The 27 T cell receptor beta chains presented below share a single source sample, sequenced in a study of a mutant IDH1 vaccine in newly diagnosed glioma. Specified time point: week 23, last vaccination. A single vaccine dose contained 300 ug of mutant IDH1 20-mer peptide, and topical imiquimod was used with it. Antigens of these TCRs are unknown. The table came from immunoSEQ multiplex PCR; TCRdb's copy has only in-frame clones and leaves some out. This sample carries approximately 67,000 clones, around 82% of them seen once, and the ten largest clones take 13%. Sequenced here: PBMCs, sampled from a glioma patient whose treatment included an IDH1 peptide vaccine. The source of these receptors is a young man with glioma.

This clone came up a few times. The rearrangement joins TRBV5-4 to TRBJ1-5, with D perhaps matching TRBD1 (5 bases). The CDR3 runs to 15 residues. CDR1 and CDR2 from the germline V gene are SGHNT and YYREEE (reference sequence). Trimming cost V 3 bases and J 2 bases, with 12 bases left between them. CDR3 residues: CASSSRGDGNQPQHF. CDR3 sequence (DNA): TGTGCCAGCAGCTCCCGGGGGGACGGCAATCAGCCCCAGCATTTT.

This chain connects TRBV4-1 to TRBJ2-7, with a weak D call TRBD2 (7 bases). Trimming removed 0 bases from V and 6 bases from J, with 12 bases in between. This CDR3 spans 14 amino acids. Germline-derived CDR1 and CDR2 are MGHRA and YSYEKL. The CDR3: CASSQEGRGGEQYF. Here the CDR3 DNA reads TGCGCCAGCAGCCAAGAAGGGAGGGGGGGCGAGCAGTACTTC.

The chain combines TRBV6-5 with TRBJ1-1; possibly TRBD1 for D (6 bases). This CDR3 spans 16 amino acids. Germline V gene sequence: CDR1 MNHEY, CDR2 SVGAGI. Between the trimmed V and J ends, which lost 0 bases and 1 base, there was a span of 12 bases. The DNA of the CDR3 is TGTGCCAGCAGTTACTCGTCCCGGGACACGAACACTGAAGCTTTCTTT. Translation: CASSYSSRDTNTEAFF.

J is TRBJ2-3 and V is TRBV30, with D tentatively TRBD2 (5 bases). The CDR3 has 15 amino acids. The V gene lost 1 base and the J gene lost 2 bases, with 13 bases spanning the gap. The germline V gene encodes CDR1 GTSNPN and CDR2 SVGIG (reference sequence). The CDR3 nucleotides read TGTGCCTGGAGTGGGGTCAGCGACTACACAGATACGCAGTATTTT. Translation: CAWSGVSDYTDTQYF.

The chain is built from TRBV4-2 and TRBJ2-7; D unclear. The CDR3 is 14 residues long. Germline V gene sequence: CDR1 LGHNA, CDR2 YNFKEQ. The ends were cut back, 0 bases at V and 2 bases at J, with 8 bases in the middle. The CDR3 is CASSQDPRTYEQYF. The CDR3 nucleotides read TGTGCCAGCAGCCAAGATCCCCGAACCTACGAGCAGTACTTC.

The chain is built from TRBV28 and TRBJ1-2; D gene unclear. This CDR3 is 13 amino acids long. With 5 bases removed from V and 1 base from J, the gap between germline ends came to 8 bases. Germline CDR1 is MDHEN and CDR2 is SYDVKM. The CDR3 here is CASSRPHNYGYTF. The CDR3 DNA reads as TGTGCCAGCAGTAGACCGCATAACTATGGCTACACCTTC.

The J gene is TRBJ1-4, the V gene TRBV15; TRBD1 might be the D (5 bases). Germline CDR1 and CDR2: LNHNV and YYDKDF (reference sequence). The germline V and J ends were trimmed by 5 bases and 7 bases, with 23 bases remaining between them. The CDR3 consists of 17 residues. CDR3 sequence reads: CATSLPPRVGRGEKLFF. For the CDR3, the DNA is TGTGCCACCAGCCTCCCGCCAAGGGTGGGGCGCGGTGAAAAACTGTTTTTT.

The V call is TRBV6-4, the J call TRBJ1-5; tentatively, D is TRBD1 (5 bases). The V end was cut by 6 bases, the J end by 3 bases, with 18 bases between. Germline lookup yields CDR1 MRHNA and CDR2 SNTAGT. CDR3 size: 16 residues. The CDR3 loop is CASSWDGQGVNQPQHF. CDR3 coding DNA: TGTGCCAGCAGCTGGGATGGGCAGGGAGTCAATCAGCCCCAGCATTTT.

The chain joins TRBV18 to TRBJ2-3; 7 nucleotides agree with TRBD2. The CDR3 extends over 15 amino acids. Germline assignment: CDR1 KGHSH and CDR2 LQKENI. The trim removed 1 base at V and 2 bases at J, leaving 3 bases unmatched. DNA for the CDR3: TGTGCCAGCTCACCACGGGGGGGAGTCACAGATACGCAGTATTTT. It yields the protein CASSPRGGVTDTQYF.

This clone occurred a few times. This chain joins TRBV7-9 and TRBJ2-2, with D possibly TRBD1 on 6 matching bases. The ends were cut back, 1 base at V and 5 bases at J, with 14 bases in the middle. The germline gives CDR1 SEHNR, CDR2 FQNEAQ (reference sequence). This CDR3 is 16 amino acids long. The CDR3 DNA reads TGTGCCAGCAGCTTAGGGTCCGGGACACCTACCGGGGAGCTGTTTTTT. Amino acids: CASSLGSGTPTGELFF. The complete variable domain, with remaining parts taken from reference TRBV7-9 and TRBJ2-2, reads DTGVSQNPRHKITKRGQNVTFRCDPISEHNRLYWYRQTLGQGPEFLTYFQNEAQLEKSRLLSDRFSAERPKGSFSTLEIQRTEQGDSAMYLCASSLGSGTPTGELFFGEGSRLTVL.

This chain connects TRBV29-1 to TRBJ2-7; 8 bases agree with TRBD2. This CDR3 region has 14 residues. Germline V gene lookup returns CDR1 SQVTM and CDR2 ANQGSEA. With 6 bases clipped from V and 0 bases from J, the junction kept 7 bases outside the gene matches. The CDR3 DNA sequence: TGCAGCGTGTTCTCCGGGAGGGTCTCCTACGAGCAGTACTTC. Translating it yields CSVFSGRVSYEQYF.

V gene TRBV7-2 combines with J gene TRBJ2-3; tentative D call: TRBD1 (5 bases). Germline CDR1 reads SGHTA; CDR2 reads FQGNSA. The CDR3 has 19 residues. The V gene lost 5 bases and the J gene lost 0 bases, with 24 bases spanning the gap. CDR3 loop: CASSVLWGPWAESTDTQYF. The CDR3 DNA reads as TGTGCCAGCAGCGTCTTATGGGGCCCATGGGCGGAAAGCACAGATACGCAGTATTTT.

The chain couples TRBV6-5 to TRBJ2-2; D gene ambiguous. The CDR3 consists of 11 residues. CDR1 is MNHEY and CDR2 is SVGAGI in the germline V gene. V lost 11 bases to trimming and J lost 7 bases, with 11 bases between them. CDR3 protein: CAARRNGELFF. CDR3 nucleotides: TGTGCCGCCCGGCGGAACGGGGAGCTGTTTTTT.

V usage is TRBV4-3 and J usage is TRBJ2-7; no reliable D call. V lost 0 bases and J 5 bases, leaving 8 bases between the germline ends. The CDR3 spans 13 residues. Germline V gene lookup returns CDR1 LGHNA and CDR2 YSLEER. This CDR3 reads CASSQDLSHEQYF. The CDR3 DNA reads as TGCGCCAGCAGCCAAGATCTTTCGCACGAGCAGTACTTC.

The J gene is TRBJ1-1, the V gene TRBV7-9; 10 bases fit TRBD1. CDR1 and CDR2 (germline): SEHNR, FQNEAQ (reference sequence). The CDR3 is 14 amino acids. V trimming: 5 bases; J trimming: 4 bases; junction bases outside the gene matches: 4. The CDR3 DNA follows: TGTGCCAGCAGCCCGCGGACAGGGGGCACTGAAGCTTTCTTT. This sequence encodes CASSPRTGGTEAFF.

The rearrangement links TRBV7-8 to TRBJ1-2; a weak D match, TRBD1 (5 bases). This CDR3 spans 18 amino acids. Germline values: CDR1 SGHVS, CDR2 FQNEAQ. V was trimmed by 3 bases and J by 4 bases, leaving 24 bases between them. The CDR3 reads CASSFRDGGASGSYGYTF. The CDR3 DNA reads TGTGCCAGCAGCTTTCGGGACGGAGGTGCCTCGGGTAGCTATGGCTACACCTTC.

V is TRBV10-3 and J is TRBJ1-1; D remains ambiguous. Germline CDR1 ENHRY, CDR2 SYGVKD. The CDR3 extends over 13 amino acids. Trimming shortened V by 4 bases and J by 4 bases, and 10 bases separated the two germline ends. This CDR3 is CAISVDAGTEAFF. In nucleotides, the CDR3 is TGTGCCATCAGTGTTGACGCGGGCACTGAAGCTTTCTTT.

This clone was detected only a few times. The V gene is TRBV29-1, the J gene TRBJ1-2; TRBD1 aligns across 11 bases. Germline assignment: CDR1 SQVTM and CDR2 ANQGSEA. Losses at the gene ends were 7 bases for V and 4 bases for J; bases not matched to a gene: 5. The CDR3 is 13 amino acids. The CDR3 coding sequence is TGCAGCGGCTCCGGGACAGGGGGCTATGGCTACACCTTC. Its protein product is CSGSGTGGYGYTF. The full variable domain, in which reference TRBV29-1 and TRBJ1-2 provide the parts outside the CDR3, is SAVISQKPSRDICQRGTSLTIQCQVDSQVTMMFWYRQQPGQSLTLIATANQGSEATYESGFVIDKFPISRPNLTFSTLTVSNMSPEDSSIYLCSGSGTGGYGYTFGSGTRLTVV.

Only a few counts were recorded for this clone. The chain is built from TRBV5-1 and TRBJ1-2; D not resolved. V dropped 5 bases and J dropped 3 bases, with 8 bases sitting between them. The CDR3 is 12 residues long. Germline V gene lookup returns CDR1 SGHRS and CDR2 YFSETQ. The CDR3 region has the DNA TGCGCCAGCAGTTTCGGGGACTATGGCTACACCTTC. Protein sequence: CASSFGDYGYTF.

The genes are TRBV6-5 and TRBJ2-3, with a weak D call TRBD2 (6 bases). Trimming took 2 bases from V and 7 from J, leaving 13 bases between them. CDR1 MNHEY and CDR2 SVGAGI come from the germline V gene. CDR3 length equals 14 residues. The CDR3 nucleotides are TGTGCCAGCAGTTACCGGGGACTGTCATATACGCAGTATTTT. It specifies CASSYRGLSYTQYF.

The chain carries TRBV9 and TRBJ2-2; 7 bases match TRBD1. The CDR3 is 16 residues long. Germline CDR1 reads SGDLS; CDR2 reads YYNGEE. V shed 0 bases and J 4 bases; nucleotides not matched to a gene: 6. The CDR3 region is CASSVGFRGSTGELFF. The CDR3 region has the DNA TGTGCCAGCAGCGTAGGGTTCAGGGGGTCCACCGGGGAGCTGTTTTTT.

This clone was counted a single time. The chain links TRBV5-4 to TRBJ2-7, with TRBD1 as a possible D gene (6 bases). CDR1 and CDR2 (germline): SGHNT, YYREEE (reference sequence). Trimming pared 3 bases from V and 3 bases from J, leaving 10 bases between. CDR3 size: 13 residues. CDR3 loop: CASSSQGHYEQYF. The CDR3 nucleotides are TGTGCCAGCAGCTCCCAGGGACACTACGAGCAGTACTTC.

The CDR3 sequence: CASSTRGGQGVNYGYTF. Here the CDR3 DNA reads TGTGCCAGCAGCACCCGGGGGGGACAGGGTGTCAACTATGGCTACACCTTC. The V and J genes are TRBV2 and TRBJ1-2, with 9 nucleotides matching TRBD1. V shed 6 bases and J 2 bases; nucleotides not matched to a gene: 13. This CDR3 has 17 residues. Germline V lookup: CDR1 SNHLY, CDR2 FYNNEI.

The chain uses TRBV10-2 and TRBJ1-1; D is unresolved. Trimming removed 2 bases at V and 4 bases at J, with 5 bases between. The germline gives CDR1 WSHSY, CDR2 SAAADI. The CDR3 runs to 12 residues. CDR3 DNA: TGCGCCAGCAGTGAGACGAGCACTGAAGCTTTCTTT. Its protein product is CASSETSTEAFF.

The V gene is TRBV19, the J gene TRBJ2-1; the match to TRBD2 covers 13 bases. Germline V CDR1 and CDR2: LNHDA, SQIVND (reference sequence). Trimming removed 5 bases from V and 8 bases from J; junction bases left unmatched: 9. The CDR3 spans 16 residues. CDR3 nucleotide sequence: TGTGCCAGTAGTTCCGGACGGGGACTAGCGGGATATGAGCAGTTCTTC. Its protein is CASSSGRGLAGYEQFF.

The gene calls are TRBV7-2 and TRBJ1-5; D may be TRBD1 (6 bases). The CDR3 length is 14 residues. The germline V gene encodes CDR1 SGHTA and CDR2 FQGNSA. V shed 4 bases and J shed 6 bases, with 13 bases lying between them. The CDR3 is CASSSTGIGQPQHF. The CDR3 region has the DNA TGTGCCAGCAGCTCCACAGGGATCGGTCAGCCCCAGCATTTT.

The gene calls are TRBV30 and TRBJ1-2; D possibly corresponds to TRBD1 (6 bases). CDR1 and CDR2 from the germline V gene are GTSNPN and SVGIG (reference sequence). The CDR3 runs 12 residues. The V and J ends lost 1 base and 4 bases respectively, with 7 bases between them. DNA of the CDR3: TGTGCCTGGAGTGGACAGGCCTATGGCTACACCTTC. It is translated as CAWSGQAYGYTF.